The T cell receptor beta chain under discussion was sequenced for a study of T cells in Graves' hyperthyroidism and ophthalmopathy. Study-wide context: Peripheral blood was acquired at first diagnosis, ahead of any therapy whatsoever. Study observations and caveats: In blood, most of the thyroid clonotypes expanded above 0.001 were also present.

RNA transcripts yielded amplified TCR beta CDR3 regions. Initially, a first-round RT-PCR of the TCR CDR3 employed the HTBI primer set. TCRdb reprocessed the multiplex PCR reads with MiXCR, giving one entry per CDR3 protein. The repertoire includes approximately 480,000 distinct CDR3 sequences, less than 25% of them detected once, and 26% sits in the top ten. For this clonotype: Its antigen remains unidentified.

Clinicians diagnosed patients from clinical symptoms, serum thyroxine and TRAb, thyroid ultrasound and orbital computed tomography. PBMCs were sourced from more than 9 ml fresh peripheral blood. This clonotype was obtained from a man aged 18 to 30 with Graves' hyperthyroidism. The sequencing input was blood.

The chain's CDR3 is CASSLENRGAEQYF. The CDR3, as DNA: TGTGCCAGCAGCTTAGAAAACCGGGGAGCGGAGCAGTACTTC. V and J are TRBV13 and TRBJ2-7; possibly TRBD2 for D (5 bases). The CDR3 loop spans 14 amino acids. Germline V lookup: CDR1 PRHDT, CDR2 FYEKMQ (reference sequence). Trimming removed 1 base from V and 7 bases from J, with 14 bases in between.